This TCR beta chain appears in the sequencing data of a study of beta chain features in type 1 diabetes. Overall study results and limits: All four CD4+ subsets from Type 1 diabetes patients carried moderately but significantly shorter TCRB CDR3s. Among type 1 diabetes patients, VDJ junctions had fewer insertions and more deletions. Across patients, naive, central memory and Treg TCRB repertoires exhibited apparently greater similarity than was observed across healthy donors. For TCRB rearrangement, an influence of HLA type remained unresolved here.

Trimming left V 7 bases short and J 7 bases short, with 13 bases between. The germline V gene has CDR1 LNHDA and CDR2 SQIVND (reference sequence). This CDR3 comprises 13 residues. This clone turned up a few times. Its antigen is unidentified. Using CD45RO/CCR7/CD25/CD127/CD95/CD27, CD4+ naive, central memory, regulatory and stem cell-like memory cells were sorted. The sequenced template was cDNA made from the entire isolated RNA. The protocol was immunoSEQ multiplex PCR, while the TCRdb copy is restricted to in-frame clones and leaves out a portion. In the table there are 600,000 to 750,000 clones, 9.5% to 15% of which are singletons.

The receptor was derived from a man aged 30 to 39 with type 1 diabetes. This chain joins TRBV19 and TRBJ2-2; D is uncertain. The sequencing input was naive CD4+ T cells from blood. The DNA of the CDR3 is TGTGCCAGTAAGAAAGGGCGGATCGGGGAGCTGTTTTTT. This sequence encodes CASKKGRIGELFF.